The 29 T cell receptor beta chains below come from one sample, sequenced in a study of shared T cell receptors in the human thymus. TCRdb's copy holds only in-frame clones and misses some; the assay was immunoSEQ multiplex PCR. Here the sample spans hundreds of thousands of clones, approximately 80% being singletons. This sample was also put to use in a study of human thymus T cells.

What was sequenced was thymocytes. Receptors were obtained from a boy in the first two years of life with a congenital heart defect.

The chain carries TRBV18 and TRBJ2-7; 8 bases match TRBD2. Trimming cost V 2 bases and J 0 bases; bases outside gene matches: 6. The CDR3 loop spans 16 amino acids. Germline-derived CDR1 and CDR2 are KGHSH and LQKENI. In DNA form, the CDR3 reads TGTGCCAGCTCACCAACCGGGACTAGTCGCTCCTACGAGCAGTACTTC. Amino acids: CASSPTGTSRSYEQYF. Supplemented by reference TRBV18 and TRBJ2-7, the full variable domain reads NAGVMQNPRHLVRRRGQEARLRCSPMKGHSHVYWYRQLPEEGLKFMVYLQKENIIDESGMPKERFSAEFPKEGPSILRIQQVVRGDSAAYFCASSPTGTSRSYEQYFGPGTRLTVT.

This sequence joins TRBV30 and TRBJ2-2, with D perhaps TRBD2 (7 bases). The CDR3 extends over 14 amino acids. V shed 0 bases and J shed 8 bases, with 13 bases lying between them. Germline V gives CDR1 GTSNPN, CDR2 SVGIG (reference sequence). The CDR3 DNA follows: TGTGCCTGGAGTGTGAGGGGGAGGGCTGGGGAGCTGTTTTTT. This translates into CAWSVRGRAGELFF. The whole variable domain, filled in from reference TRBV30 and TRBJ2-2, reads SQTIHQWPATLVQPVGSPLSLECTVEGTSNPNLYWYRQAAGRGLQLLFYSVGIGQISSEVPQNLSASRPQDRQFILSSKKLLLSDSGFYLCAWSVRGRAGELFFGEGSRLTVL.

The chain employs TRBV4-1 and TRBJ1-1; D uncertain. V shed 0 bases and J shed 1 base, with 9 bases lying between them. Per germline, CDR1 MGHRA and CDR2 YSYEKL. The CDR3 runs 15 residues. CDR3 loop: CASSQDRRSNTEAFF. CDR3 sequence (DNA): TGCGCCAGCAGCCAAGATCGCCGGTCGAACACTGAAGCTTTCTTT.

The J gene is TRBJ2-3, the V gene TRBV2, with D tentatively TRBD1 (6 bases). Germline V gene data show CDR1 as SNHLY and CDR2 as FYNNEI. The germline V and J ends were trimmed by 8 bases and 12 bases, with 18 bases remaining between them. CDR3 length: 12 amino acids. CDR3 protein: CASGYRDKGQYF. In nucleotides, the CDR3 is TGTGCCAGCGGTTACCGGGACAAGGGCCAGTATTTT.

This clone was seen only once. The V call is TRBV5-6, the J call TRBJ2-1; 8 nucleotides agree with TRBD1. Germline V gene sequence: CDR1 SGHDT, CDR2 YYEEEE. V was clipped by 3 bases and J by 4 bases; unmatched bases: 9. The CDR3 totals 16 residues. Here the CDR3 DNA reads TGTGCCAGCAGCTCACCGGCCGGGACAGGATACAATGAGCAGTTCTTC. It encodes CASSSPAGTGYNEQFF.

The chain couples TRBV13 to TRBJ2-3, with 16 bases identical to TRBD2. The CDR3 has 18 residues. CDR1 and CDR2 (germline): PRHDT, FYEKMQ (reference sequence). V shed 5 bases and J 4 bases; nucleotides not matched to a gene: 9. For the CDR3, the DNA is TGTGCCAGCAGCCACGGGACTAGCGGGAGGGCCATTTCAGATACGCAGTATTTT. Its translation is CASSHGTSGRAISDTQYF.

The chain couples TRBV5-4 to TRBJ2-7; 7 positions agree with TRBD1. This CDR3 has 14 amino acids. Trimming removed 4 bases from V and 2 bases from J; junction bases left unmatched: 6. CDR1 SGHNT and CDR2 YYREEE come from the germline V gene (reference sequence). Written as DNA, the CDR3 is TGTGCCAGCAGCGACAGGGACGGAACCTACGAGCAGTACTTC. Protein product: CASSDRDGTYEQYF. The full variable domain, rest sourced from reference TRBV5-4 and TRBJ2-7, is ETGVTQSPTHLIKTRGQQVTLRCSSQSGHNTVSWYQQALGQGPQFIFQYYREEENGRGNFPPRFSGLQFPNYSSELNVNALELDDSALYLCASSDRDGTYEQYFGPGTRLTVT.

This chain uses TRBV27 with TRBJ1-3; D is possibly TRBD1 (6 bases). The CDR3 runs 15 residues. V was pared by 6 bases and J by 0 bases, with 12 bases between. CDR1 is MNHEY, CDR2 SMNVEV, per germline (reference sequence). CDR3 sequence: CASRDSPFSGNTIYF. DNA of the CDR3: TGTGCCAGCAGGGACAGCCCTTTCTCTGGAAACACCATATATTTT.

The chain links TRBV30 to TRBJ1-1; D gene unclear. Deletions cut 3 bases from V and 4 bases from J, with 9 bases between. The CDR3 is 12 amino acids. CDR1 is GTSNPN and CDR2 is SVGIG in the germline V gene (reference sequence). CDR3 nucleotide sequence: TGTGCCTGGAGAGATTCAGGCACTGAAGCTTTCTTT. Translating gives CAWRDSGTEAFF.

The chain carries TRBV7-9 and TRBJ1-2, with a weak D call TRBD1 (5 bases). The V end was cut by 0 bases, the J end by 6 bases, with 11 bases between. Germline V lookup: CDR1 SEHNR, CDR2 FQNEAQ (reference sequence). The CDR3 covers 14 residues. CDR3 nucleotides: TGTGCCAGCAGCTTAGCCCCAGGGCGACATGGCTACACCTTC. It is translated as CASSLAPGRHGYTF.

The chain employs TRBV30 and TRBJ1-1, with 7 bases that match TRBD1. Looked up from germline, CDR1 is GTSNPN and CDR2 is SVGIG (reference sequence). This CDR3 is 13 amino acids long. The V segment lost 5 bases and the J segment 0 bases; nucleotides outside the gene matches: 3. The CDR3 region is CAWDGTVNTEAFF. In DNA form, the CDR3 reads TGTGCCTGGGACGGGACAGTGAACACTGAAGCTTTCTTT.

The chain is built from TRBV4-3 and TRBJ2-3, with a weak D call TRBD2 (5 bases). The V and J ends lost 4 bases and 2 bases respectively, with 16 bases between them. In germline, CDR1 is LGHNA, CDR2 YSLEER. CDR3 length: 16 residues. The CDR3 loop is CASSPRALSFTDTQYF. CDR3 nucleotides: TGCGCCAGCAGCCCGAGGGCACTTTCCTTCACAGATACGCAGTATTTT.

In nucleotides, the CDR3 is TGTGCCAGCACCAAAGGGACTAGACCCTACAATGAGCAGTTCTTC. Its protein is CASTKGTRPYNEQFF. The chain couples TRBV28 to TRBJ2-1, with TRBD2 matching over 8 bases. CDR3 length equals 15 residues. The trim removed 7 bases at V and 2 bases at J, leaving 7 bases unmatched. The germline CDR1 and CDR2 sequences are MDHEN and SYDVKM.

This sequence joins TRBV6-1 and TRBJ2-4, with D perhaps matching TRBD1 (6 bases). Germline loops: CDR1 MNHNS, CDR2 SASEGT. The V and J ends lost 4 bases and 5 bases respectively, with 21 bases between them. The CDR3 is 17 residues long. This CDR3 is CASSASRDNSSQNIQYF. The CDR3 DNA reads TGTGCCAGCAGTGCATCCCGGGACAATTCTTCCCAAAACATTCAGTACTTC.

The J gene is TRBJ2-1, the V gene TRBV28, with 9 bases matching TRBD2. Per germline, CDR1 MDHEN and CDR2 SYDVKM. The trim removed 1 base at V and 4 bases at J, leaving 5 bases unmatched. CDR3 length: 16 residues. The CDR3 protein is CASSLSLAGPYNEQFF. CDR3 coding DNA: TGTGCCAGCAGTTTATCCCTAGCGGGACCGTACAATGAGCAGTTCTTC.

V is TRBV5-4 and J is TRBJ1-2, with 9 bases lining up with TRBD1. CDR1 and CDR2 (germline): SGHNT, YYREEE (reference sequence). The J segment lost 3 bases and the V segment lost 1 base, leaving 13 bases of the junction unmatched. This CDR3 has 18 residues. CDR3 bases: TGTGCCAGCAGCTTGTCTTCCGCCTGGACAGGGGACTACTATGGCTACACCTTC. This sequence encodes CASSLSSAWTGDYYGYTF.

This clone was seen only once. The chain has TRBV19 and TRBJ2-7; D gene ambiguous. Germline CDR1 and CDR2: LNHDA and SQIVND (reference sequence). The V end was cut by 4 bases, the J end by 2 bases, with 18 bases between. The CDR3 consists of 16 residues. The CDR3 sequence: CASSTRRQAETYEQYF. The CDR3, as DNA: TGTGCCAGTAGTACCCGAAGACAAGCAGAAACCTACGAGCAGTACTTC.

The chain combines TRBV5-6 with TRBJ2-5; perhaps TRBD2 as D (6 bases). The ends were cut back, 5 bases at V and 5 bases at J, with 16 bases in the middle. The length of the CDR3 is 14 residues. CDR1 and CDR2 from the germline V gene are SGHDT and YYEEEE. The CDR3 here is CASRARGERETQYF. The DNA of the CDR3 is TGTGCCAGCAGAGCGCGGGGCGAGAGGGAGACCCAGTACTTC.

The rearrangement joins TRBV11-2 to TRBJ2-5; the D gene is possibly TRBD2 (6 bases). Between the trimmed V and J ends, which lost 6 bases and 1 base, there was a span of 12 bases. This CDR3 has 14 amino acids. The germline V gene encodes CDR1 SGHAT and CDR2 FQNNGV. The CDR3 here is CASRVFSGQETQYF. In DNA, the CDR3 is TGTGCCAGCAGGGTATTTAGCGGCCAAGAGACCCAGTACTTC. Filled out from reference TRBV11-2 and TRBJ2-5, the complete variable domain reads EAGVAQSPRYKIIEKRQSVAFWCNPISGHATLYWYQQILGQGPKLLIQFQNNGVVDDSQLPKDRFSAERLKGVDSTLKIQPAKLEDSAVYLCASRVFSGQETQYFGPGTRLLVL.

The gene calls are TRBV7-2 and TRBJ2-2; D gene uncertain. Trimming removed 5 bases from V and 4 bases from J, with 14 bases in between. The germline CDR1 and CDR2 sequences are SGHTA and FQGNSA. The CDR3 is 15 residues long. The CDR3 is CASSQKGSGTGELFF. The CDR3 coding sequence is TGTGCCAGCAGCCAGAAAGGTTCGGGCACCGGGGAGCTGTTTTTT.

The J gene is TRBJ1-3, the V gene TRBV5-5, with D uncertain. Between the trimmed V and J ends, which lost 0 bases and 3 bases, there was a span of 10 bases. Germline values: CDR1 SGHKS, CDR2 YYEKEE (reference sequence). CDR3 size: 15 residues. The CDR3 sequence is CASSLGATNGNTIYF. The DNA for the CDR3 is TGTGCCAGCAGCTTGGGAGCGACCAATGGAAACACCATATATTTT.

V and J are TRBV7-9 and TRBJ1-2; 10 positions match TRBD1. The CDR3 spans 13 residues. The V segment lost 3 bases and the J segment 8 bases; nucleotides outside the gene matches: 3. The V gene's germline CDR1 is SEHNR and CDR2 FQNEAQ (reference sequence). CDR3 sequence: CASSFGTGDGYTF. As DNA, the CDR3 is TGTGCCAGCAGCTTCGGGACAGGGGACGGCTACACCTTC.

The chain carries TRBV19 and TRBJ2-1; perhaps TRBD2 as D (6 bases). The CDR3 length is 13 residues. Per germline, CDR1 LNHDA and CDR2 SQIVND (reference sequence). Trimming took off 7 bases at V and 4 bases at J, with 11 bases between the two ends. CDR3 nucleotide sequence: TGTGCCAGTATGGGGGACTCATACAATGAGCAGTTCTTC. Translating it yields CASMGDSYNEQFF.

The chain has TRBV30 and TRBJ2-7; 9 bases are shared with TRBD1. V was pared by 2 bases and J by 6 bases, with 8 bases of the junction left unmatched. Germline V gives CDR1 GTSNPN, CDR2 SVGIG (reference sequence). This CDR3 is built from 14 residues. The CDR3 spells CAWSYRDREGEQYF. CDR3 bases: TGTGCCTGGAGTTACCGGGACAGGGAGGGCGAGCAGTACTTC.

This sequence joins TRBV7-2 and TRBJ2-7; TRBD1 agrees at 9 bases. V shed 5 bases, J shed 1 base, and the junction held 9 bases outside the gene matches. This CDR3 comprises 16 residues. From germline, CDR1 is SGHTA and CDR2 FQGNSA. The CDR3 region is CASSPRADRGSYEQYF. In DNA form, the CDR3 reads TGTGCCAGCAGCCCCAGGGCCGACAGGGGGTCCTACGAGCAGTACTTC.

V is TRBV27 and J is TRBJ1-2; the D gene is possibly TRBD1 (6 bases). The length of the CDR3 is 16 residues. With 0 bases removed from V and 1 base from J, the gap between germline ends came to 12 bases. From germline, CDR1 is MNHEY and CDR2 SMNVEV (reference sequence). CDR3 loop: CASSLSEQGNNYGYTF. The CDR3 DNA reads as TGTGCCAGCAGTTTATCGGAGCAGGGGAATAACTATGGCTACACCTTC.

The CDR3 region is CASSLAWAGRGSTDTQYF. The DNA for the CDR3 is TGTGCCAGCAGCTTAGCATGGGCAGGGCGTGGGAGCACAGATACGCAGTATTTT. V is TRBV7-2 and J is TRBJ2-3, with D perhaps matching TRBD1 (5 bases). CDR1 is SGHTA and CDR2 is FQGNSA in the germline V gene. This CDR3 has 18 residues. V lost 0 bases and J lost 0, with 16 bases in between.

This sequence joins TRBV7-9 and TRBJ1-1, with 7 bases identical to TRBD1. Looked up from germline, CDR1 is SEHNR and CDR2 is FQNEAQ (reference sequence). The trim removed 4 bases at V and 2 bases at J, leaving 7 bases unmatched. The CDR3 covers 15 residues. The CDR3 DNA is TGTGCCAGCAGCTCCGGACAGGCGACAAACACTGAAGCTTTCTTT. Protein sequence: CASSSGQATNTEAFF.

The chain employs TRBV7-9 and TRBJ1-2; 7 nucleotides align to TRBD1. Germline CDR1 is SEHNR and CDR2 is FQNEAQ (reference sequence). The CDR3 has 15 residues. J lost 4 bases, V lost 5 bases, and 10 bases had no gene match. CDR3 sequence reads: CASSGRHRGSYGYTF. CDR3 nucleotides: TGTGCCAGCAGCGGAAGGCACAGGGGATCCTATGGCTACACCTTC.